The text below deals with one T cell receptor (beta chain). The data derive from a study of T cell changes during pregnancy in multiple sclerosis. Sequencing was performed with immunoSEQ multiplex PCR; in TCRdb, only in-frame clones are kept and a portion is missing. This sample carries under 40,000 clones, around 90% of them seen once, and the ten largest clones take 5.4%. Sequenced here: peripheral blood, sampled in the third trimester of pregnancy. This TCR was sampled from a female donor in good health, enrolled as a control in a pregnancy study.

This CDR3 is CASNPGEGALYEQYF. The CDR3 nucleotides read TGTGCCAGCAACCCGGGGGAGGGTGCCCTTTACGAGCAGTACTTC. The J gene is TRBJ2-7, the V gene TRBV5-4; 7 bases match TRBD2. The junction had 13 bases not matched to a gene; V was cut back by 6 bases and J by 4 bases. The germline gives CDR1 SGHNT, CDR2 YYREEE (reference sequence). CDR3 length: 15 amino acids. Complete variable domain (other parts from reference TRBV5-4 and TRBJ2-7): ETGVTQSPTHLIKTRGQQVTLRCSSQSGHNTVSWYQQALGQGPQFIFQYYREEENGRGNFPPRFSGLQFPNYSSELNVNALELDDSALYLCASNPGEGALYEQYFGPGTRLTVT.